This T cell receptor beta chain came from a study of neurological immune-mediated disorders. The V end lost 0 bases, the J end lost 7 bases, and 13 bases lay between the germline ends. The CDR3 spans 14 residues. Looked up from germline, CDR1 is SGHKS and CDR2 is YYEKEE (reference sequence). This clonotype came up many times. Using its own MiXCR run on the 5' RACE reads, TCRdb lists one record per CDR3 protein. The sample yields tens of thousands of distinct CDR3 sequences, around 3.1% seen once. Material for sequencing was PBMCs. This rearrangement joins TRBV5-5 to TRBJ1-1; unclear D gene. The sequence came from a man aged 35 to 55 with multiple sclerosis. CDR3 in DNA: TGTGCCAGCAGCTTGGGGGTACAAGGCAGTGAAGCTTTCTTT. Translating it yields CASSLGVQGSEAFF.